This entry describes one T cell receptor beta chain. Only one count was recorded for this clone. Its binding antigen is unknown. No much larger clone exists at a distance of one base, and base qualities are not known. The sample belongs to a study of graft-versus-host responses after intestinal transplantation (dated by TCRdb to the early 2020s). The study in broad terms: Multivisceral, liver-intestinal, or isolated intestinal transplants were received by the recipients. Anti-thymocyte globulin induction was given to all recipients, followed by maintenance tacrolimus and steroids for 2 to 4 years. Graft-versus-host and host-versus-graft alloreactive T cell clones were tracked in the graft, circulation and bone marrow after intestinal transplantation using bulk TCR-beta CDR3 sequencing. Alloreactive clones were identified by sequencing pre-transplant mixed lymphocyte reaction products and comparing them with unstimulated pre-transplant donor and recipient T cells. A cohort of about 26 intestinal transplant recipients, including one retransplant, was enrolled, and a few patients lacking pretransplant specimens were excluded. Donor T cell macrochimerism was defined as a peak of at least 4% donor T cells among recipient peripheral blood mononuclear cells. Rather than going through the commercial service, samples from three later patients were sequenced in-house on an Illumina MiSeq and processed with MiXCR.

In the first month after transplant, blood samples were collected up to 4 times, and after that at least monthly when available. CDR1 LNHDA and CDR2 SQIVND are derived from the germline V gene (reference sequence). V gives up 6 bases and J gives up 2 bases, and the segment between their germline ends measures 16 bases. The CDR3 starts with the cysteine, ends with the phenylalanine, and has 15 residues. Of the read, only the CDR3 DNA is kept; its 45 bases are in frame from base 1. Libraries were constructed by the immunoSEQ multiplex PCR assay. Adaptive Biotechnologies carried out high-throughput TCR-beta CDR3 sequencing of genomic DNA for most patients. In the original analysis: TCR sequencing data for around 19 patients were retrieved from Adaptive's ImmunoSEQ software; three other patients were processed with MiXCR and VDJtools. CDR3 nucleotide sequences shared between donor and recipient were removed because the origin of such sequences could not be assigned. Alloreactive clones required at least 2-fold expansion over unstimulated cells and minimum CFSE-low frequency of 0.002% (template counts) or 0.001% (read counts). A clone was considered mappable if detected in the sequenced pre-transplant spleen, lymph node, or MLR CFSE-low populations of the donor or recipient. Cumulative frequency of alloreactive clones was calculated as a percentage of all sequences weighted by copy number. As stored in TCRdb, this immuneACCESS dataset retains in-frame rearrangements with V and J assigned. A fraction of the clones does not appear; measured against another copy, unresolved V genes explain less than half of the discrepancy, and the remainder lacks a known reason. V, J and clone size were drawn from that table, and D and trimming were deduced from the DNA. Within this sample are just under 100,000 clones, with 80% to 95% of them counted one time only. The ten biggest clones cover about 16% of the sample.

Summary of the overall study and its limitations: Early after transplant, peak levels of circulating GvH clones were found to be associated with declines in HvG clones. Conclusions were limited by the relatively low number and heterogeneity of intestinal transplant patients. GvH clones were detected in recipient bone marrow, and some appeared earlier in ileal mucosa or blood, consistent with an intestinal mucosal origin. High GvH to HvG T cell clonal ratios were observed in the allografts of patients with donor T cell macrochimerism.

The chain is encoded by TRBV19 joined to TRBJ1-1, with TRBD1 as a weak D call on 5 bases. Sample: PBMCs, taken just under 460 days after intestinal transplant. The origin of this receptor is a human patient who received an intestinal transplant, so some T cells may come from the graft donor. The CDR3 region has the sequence CASSRDLGTNTEAFF. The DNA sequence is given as TGTGCCAGTAGCCGAGATCTTGGGACCAACACTGAAGCTTTCTTT.